This T cell receptor (beta chain) was captured in a study of blood T cell repertoires in COVID-19. Study information: Italy, Spain and the United States were the sources of the convalescent and acute COVID-19 samples. PBMCs, B-cell-depleted T cells, or T cells provided the cDNA or gDNA that made up the material.

CDR3 length: 14 residues. The V and J ends lost 12 bases and 4 bases respectively, with 18 bases between them. From germline, CDR1 is KGHDR and CDR2 SFDVKD. Per the original data handling: Cell counts per sample came from amplifying reference gene primers. The assay was immunoSEQ multiplex PCR, and TCRdb's table has in-frame clones only and misses some. Clonal size and the V and J genes are those of that table, whereas D and trimming came from the DNA. The table lists about 250,000 clones, 80% to 90% of them singletons. This clonotype was sampled from an older man with acute or convalescent COVID-19. The chain uses TRBV24-1 and TRBJ2-1, with D unclear. The sequenced sample was peripheral blood. CDR3 in amino acids: CASQSNSQYNEQFF. CDR3 sequence (DNA): TGTGCCTCCCAAAGTAACAGCCAGTACAATGAGCAGTTCTTC.